The 21 T cell receptor beta chains below were found in one sample sequenced in a study of response to subunit inactivated influenza vaccine. TCRdb used MiXCR to reprocess the RT-PCR reads, holding one entry per CDR3 protein. The sample lists roughly 520,000 distinct CDR3 sequences; 25% were seen once. The sequences come from CD4+ T cells sorted from PBMCs, collected about 5 days after vaccination. The origin of the receptors is a man over 45 who received an inactivated influenza vaccine.

This clonotype was recorded a few times. The chain has TRBV4-2 and TRBJ2-7; D gene unclear. The V end lost 0 bases, the J end lost 5 bases, and 17 bases lay between the germline ends. The CDR3 length is 16 residues. In germline, CDR1 is LGHNA, CDR2 YNFKEQ. CDR3 in DNA: TGTGCCAGCAGCCAAGATCTTCGCAGTACAGACGACGAGCAGTACTTC. Translating it yields CASSQDLRSTDDEQYF.

This clonotype was recorded only once. The J gene is TRBJ1-5, the V gene TRBV15; tentative D call: TRBD1 (5 bases). Trimming pared 0 bases from V and 7 bases from J, leaving 16 bases between. CDR1 and CDR2 (germline): LNHNV, YYDKDF (reference sequence). This CDR3 is built from 16 residues. Here the CDR3 reads CATSRDWAGRGQPQHF. CDR3 nucleotides: TGTGCCACCAGCAGAGATTGGGCAGGGCGAGGACAGCCCCAGCATTTT.

The V gene is TRBV7-8, the J gene TRBJ1-3; D gene uncertain. This CDR3 is built from 16 residues. CDR1 is SGHVS and CDR2 is FQNEAQ in the germline V gene. Trimming removed 3 bases from V and 0 bases from J, with 12 bases in between. CDR3 nucleotide sequence: TGTGCCAGCAGCTTTTTTACGCATAACTCTGGAAACACCATATATTTT. Protein: CASSFFTHNSGNTIYF. Drawing the rest from reference TRBV7-8 and TRBJ1-3, the complete variable domain is GAGVSQSPRYKVAKRGQDVALRCDPISGHVSLFWYQQALGQGPEFLTYFQNEAQLDKSGLPSDRFFAERPEGSVSTLKIQRTQQEDSAVYLCASSFFTHNSGNTIYFGEGSWLTVV.

The V and J genes are TRBV4-3 and TRBJ2-2, with D unclear. The CDR3 consists of 13 residues. From germline, CDR1 is LGHNA and CDR2 YSLEER. Trimming cost V 1 base and J 5 bases, with 5 bases left between them. CDR3 in amino acids: CASSQVLTGELFF. DNA for the CDR3: TGCGCCAGCAGCCAAGTTCTGACCGGGGAGCTGTTTTTT.

The J gene is TRBJ1-2, the V gene TRBV12-3 or TRBV12-4; a possible D gene is TRBD1 (5 bases). The V and J ends lost 0 bases and 7 bases respectively, with 12 bases between them. The CDR3 runs 14 residues. CDR3 nucleotide sequence: TGTGCCAGCAGTTTAGCGCAGGGTCGGGGTGGCTACACCTTC. It translates to CASSLAQGRGGYTF.

This chain joins TRBV7-6 and TRBJ2-3; tentative D call: TRBD1 (6 bases). Germline CDR1 reads SGHVS; CDR2 reads FNYEAQ. Trimming stripped 0 bases from V and 1 base from J, with 8 bases between. This CDR3 is built from 15 residues. The CDR3 bases are TGTGCCAGCAGCTTAGCGGGGGCCCGCACAGATACGCAGTATTTT. It is translated as CASSLAGARTDTQYF.

A few counts support this clonotype. V and J are TRBV9 and TRBJ1-4; D call uncertain. CDR1 is SGDLS, CDR2 YYNGEE, per germline. V was pared by 0 bases and J by 0 bases, with 12 bases between. The CDR3 length is 17 residues. The CDR3 sequence: CASSVGFRPATNEKLFF. DNA for the CDR3: TGTGCCAGCAGCGTAGGTTTCCGACCAGCAACTAATGAAAAACTGTTTTTT.

The J gene is TRBJ2-4, the V gene TRBV4-1; TRBD1 aligns across 7 bases. After removal of 0 bases from V and 8 bases from J, the junction contained 10 bases not matched to a gene. CDR1 is MGHRA, CDR2 YSYEKL, per germline. The CDR3 is 16 amino acids. The CDR3 nucleotides read TGCGCCAGCAGCCAAGAAGGGACAGTGTATAGGGACATTCAGTACTTC. Amino acid sequence: CASSQEGTVYRDIQYF.

The chain employs TRBV20-1 and TRBJ2-1, with a weak D call TRBD2 (6 bases). The CDR3 totals 17 residues. V shed 2 bases and J shed 0 bases, with 17 bases lying between them. The germline V gene has CDR1 DFQATT and CDR2 SNEGSKA (reference sequence). CDR3 residues: CSARLGAGTGSYNEQFF. As DNA, the CDR3 is TGCAGTGCTAGACTGGGCGCGGGGACTGGCTCCTACAATGAGCAGTTCTTC.

The gene calls are TRBV7-2 and TRBJ2-3; 13 bases are shared with TRBD2. Germline V CDR1 and CDR2: SGHTA, FQGNSA. The CDR3 runs to 16 residues. Trimming cost V 1 base and J 6 bases; bases outside gene matches: 4. In nucleotides, the CDR3 is TGTGCCAGCAGCTTAGGGGGACTAGCGGGAAGGGATACGCAGTATTTT. Its protein is CASSLGGLAGRDTQYF.

V is TRBV12-3 or TRBV12-4 and J is TRBJ2-1, with a weak D call TRBD2 (6 bases). Between the trimmed V and J ends, which lost 4 bases and 9 bases, there was a span of 13 bases. CDR3 size: 13 residues. Here the CDR3 DNA reads TGTGCCAGCAGTTGGGGCGGGACGTTTGAGCAGTTCTTC. Encoded protein: CASSWGGTFEQFF.

The rearrangement links TRBV20-1 to TRBJ1-2; tentative D call: TRBD1 (5 bases). Germline V gives CDR1 DFQATT, CDR2 SNEGSKA (reference sequence). The CDR3 loop spans 12 amino acids. Trimming took off 1 base at V and 9 bases at J, with 12 bases between the two ends. This CDR3 is CSARVGTASYTF. The CDR3 DNA reads TGCAGTGCTAGAGTCGGGACCGCAAGCTACACCTTC.

The chain joins TRBV5-1 to TRBJ2-3, with 12 bases identical to TRBD1. The CDR3 runs to 16 residues. Unmatched junction bases numbered 8, after V lost 4 bases and J lost 5 bases. Germline V gives CDR1 SGHRS, CDR2 YFSETQ. The CDR3 DNA follows: TGCGCCAGCAGCCTCTTTGGGACAGGGGGCATAGATACGCAGTATTTT. It specifies CASSLFGTGGIDTQYF.

The chain joins TRBV5-4 to TRBJ2-2, with 7 bases lining up with TRBD1. This CDR3 comprises 16 residues. The junction had 5 bases not matched to a gene; V was cut back by 0 bases and J by 3 bases. Germline CDR1 reads SGHNT; CDR2 reads YYREEE (reference sequence). CDR3 loop: CASSLDRGPDTGELFF. In DNA, the CDR3 is TGTGCCAGCAGCTTGGACAGGGGCCCGGACACCGGGGAGCTGTTTTTT. The full variable domain, rest sourced from reference TRBV5-4 and TRBJ2-2, is ETGVTQSPTHLIKTRGQQVTLRCSSQSGHNTVSWYQQALGQGPQFIFQYYREEENGRGNFPPRFSGLQFPNYSSELNVNALELDDSALYLCASSLDRGPDTGELFFGEGSRLTVL.

This clonotype has more than one count but fewer than ten. The rearrangement links TRBV15 to TRBJ2-7; 9 bases are a match to TRBD1. Looked up from germline, CDR1 is LNHNV and CDR2 is YYDKDF (reference sequence). There are 18 residues in the CDR3. Trimming removed 1 base from V and 7 bases from J; junction bases left unmatched: 17. The CDR3 reads CATSRARSYRGRTGEQYF. The CDR3 DNA is TGTGCCACCAGCAGAGCCAGGAGCTACAGGGGGCGAACGGGTGAGCAGTACTTC. Based on the CDR3 plus reference TRBV15 and TRBJ2-7, the full variable domain is DAMVIQNPRYQVTQFGKPVTLSCSQTLNHNVMYWYQQKSSQAPKLLFHYYDKDFNNEADTPDNFQSRRPNTSFCFLDIRSPGLGDTAMYLCATSRARSYRGRTGEQYFGPGTRLTVT.

A few counts support this clonotype. The chain combines TRBV12-3 or TRBV12-4 with TRBJ2-5; D could derive from TRBD1 or TRBD2 (5 bases each). The length of the CDR3 is 14 residues. Trimming shortened V by 5 bases and J by 1 base, and 11 bases separated the two germline ends. The CDR3 region is CASSGGPLQETQYF. The CDR3 bases are TGTGCCAGCAGTGGGGGACCGCTCCAAGAGACCCAGTACTTC.

J is TRBJ2-1 and V is TRBV12-3 or TRBV12-4; 11 nucleotides line up with TRBD2. This CDR3 comprises 16 residues. Trimming removed 6 bases from V and 1 base from J; junction bases left unmatched: 5. CDR3 in amino acids: CASRTSGVQSYNEQFF. The CDR3 nucleotides are TGTGCCAGCAGGACTAGCGGGGTCCAATCCTACAATGAGCAGTTCTTC.

In its sample, this clonotype was seen many times. The V call is TRBV12-3 or TRBV12-4, the J call TRBJ2-7; 8 bases match TRBD1. This CDR3 spans 16 amino acids. Trimming at V came to 5 bases and at J to 0 bases, leaving 9 bases not matched to a gene. CDR3 in DNA: TGTGCCAGCAGTCCAGGGACAGGCGTATCCTCCTACGAGCAGTACTTC. Its protein is CASSPGTGVSSYEQYF.

The chain combines TRBV18 with TRBJ2-4, with D perhaps TRBD1 or TRBD2 (5 bases each). The ends were cut back, 3 bases at V and 11 bases at J, with 14 bases in the middle. CDR1 is KGHSH, CDR2 LQKENI, per germline. This CDR3 comprises 13 residues. CDR3 DNA sequence: TGTGCCAGCTCACCCGGGACGGGCGAGCTTCAGTACTTC. Translated: CASSPGTGELQYF. The whole variable domain, remainder taken from reference TRBV18 and TRBJ2-4, is NAGVMQNPRHLVRRRGQEARLRCSPMKGHSHVYWYRQLPEEGLKFMVYLQKENIIDESGMPKERFSAEFPKEGPSILRIQQVVRGDSAAYFCASSPGTGELQYFGAGTRLSVL.

The chain recombines TRBV3-1 with TRBJ2-2, with D unresolved. The germline V gene encodes CDR1 LGHDT and CDR2 YNNKEL (reference sequence). The CDR3 consists of 16 residues. With 3 bases removed from V and 4 bases from J, the gap between germline ends came to 15 bases. The chain's CDR3 is CASSHGYRTPTGELFF. The CDR3, as DNA: TGTGCCAGCAGCCACGGGTACAGAACTCCCACCGGGGAGCTGTTTTTT.

Only a few counts were recorded for this clonotype. The rearrangement links TRBV4-2 to TRBJ2-1; 9 nucleotides match TRBD2. Trimming at V came to 5 bases and at J to 0 bases, leaving 5 bases not matched to a gene. CDR1 and CDR2 from the germline V gene are LGHNA and YNFKEQ. The CDR3 has 16 amino acids. The CDR3 loop is CASSAYSGSSYNEQFF. As DNA, the CDR3 is TGTGCCAGCAGCGCATATAGCGGGAGCTCCTACAATGAGCAGTTCTTC.